This T cell receptor beta chain is from a study of CD8+CD57+ T cells in acquired aplastic anemia (dated by TCRdb to the late 2010s). The study in broad terms: A mean of roughly 2.9 ug of DNA, ranging from roughly 0.19 to 27.4 ug, was extracted from sorted CD4+ and CD8+ cells. For healthy donor samples, the average read count was about 10.8 million for CD4+ cells and 11.0 million for CD8+ cells.

What the work shows at the level of the full study, not this receptor alone: About 30 CD8+ CDR3 sequences were found in both patients and controls but appeared to be highly expressed in patients and within the immunodominant clones of the patients. Between patients and healthy controls, no significant difference in CD8+ Simpson's diversity was found (P=0.060).

CDR1 and CDR2 (MNHEY, SVGEGT) derive from the germline V gene. V and J lose 2 bases and 1 base, and a span of 23 bases separates them. The CDR3 goes from the cysteine to the phenylalanine over 19 residues. Only the CDR3 DNA is retained, 57 bases long and in frame from the first base. TCR repertoires of sorted CD4+ and CD8+ blood T cells from severe aplastic anemia patients and healthy subjects were deep-sequenced in the study. Ficoll-Paque density gradient centrifugation was used to isolate peripheral blood mononuclear cells. Before DNA extraction, CD4+ and CD8+ T cells were sorted by FACS or by magnetic beads. This clonotype was found a few times. The antigen it recognizes is unknown. No much larger clone is present one base from it, and per-base qualities are unavailable. TCR beta VDJ combination and CDR3 sequence profiling used genomic DNA as the template. An Illumina HiSeq 2000 was used for TCR repertoire sequencing. The published analysis was carried out like this. Repertoire assessment relied on Simpson's diversity index, CDR3 size and DJ length profiles, and TRBV/TRBJ rearrangement plots. Whichever DNA sequence was most abundant in the deep sequencing data was defined as the immunodominant clone. CDR3 amino acid sequences were screened for sharing across subjects and compared with published repertoires and the VDJdb database. Starting from the raw public reads, TCRdb applied fastp trimming at Q25, assembled clones with MiXCR and retained in-frame beta chains. Rows with a matching CDR3 protein are joined into one entry that keeps the most common DNA and genes. These V and J calls rely on TCRdb rather than the paper's analysis. The sample records 150,000 to 200,000 distinct CDR3 sequences, roughly 45% of which are singletons. The ten biggest clones cover 0.8% to 1.1% of the sample.

The TCR originated in a human donor in good health. Recombination linked TRBV6-2 or TRBV6-3 to TRBJ1-2; a tentative D match to TRBD1 spans 5 bases. Sequencing was carried out using sorted CD4+, CD8+, or CD8+CD57+ T cells (not recorded which) from PBMCs. CDR3 region: CASSYQVASGYRFNYGYTF. The nucleotide sequence reads TGTGCCAGCAGTTACCAGGTAGCCTCTGGGTACAGGTTTAACTATGGCTACACCTTC.